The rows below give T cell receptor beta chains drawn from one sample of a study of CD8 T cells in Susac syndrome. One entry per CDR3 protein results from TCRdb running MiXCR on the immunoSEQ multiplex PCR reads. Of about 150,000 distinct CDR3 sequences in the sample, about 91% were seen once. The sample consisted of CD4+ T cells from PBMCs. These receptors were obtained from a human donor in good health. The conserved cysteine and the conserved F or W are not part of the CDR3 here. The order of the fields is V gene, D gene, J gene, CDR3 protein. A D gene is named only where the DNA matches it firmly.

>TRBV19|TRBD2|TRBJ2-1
ASSALAGGPYNEQF
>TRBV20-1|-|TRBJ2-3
SARGPAVRDTQY
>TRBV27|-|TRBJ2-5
ASSLRYQETQY
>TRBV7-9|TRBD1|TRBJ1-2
ASIKTGQGTPYYGYT
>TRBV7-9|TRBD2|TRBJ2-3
ASSLAASGEDTQY
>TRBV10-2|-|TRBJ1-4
ASRTGGGASEKLF
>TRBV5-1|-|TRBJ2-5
ASQTGPPGETQY
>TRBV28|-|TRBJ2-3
ASLSPGVGTQY
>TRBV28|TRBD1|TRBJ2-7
ASSPGTGYEQY
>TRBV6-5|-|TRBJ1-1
ASSYWQEAF
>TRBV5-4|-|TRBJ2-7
ASSLGGPMGYEQY
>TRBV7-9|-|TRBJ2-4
ASSFGQVIGIQY
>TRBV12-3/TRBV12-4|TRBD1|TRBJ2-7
ASKQTGAVYEQY
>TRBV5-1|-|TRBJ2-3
ASRPSGASTDTQY
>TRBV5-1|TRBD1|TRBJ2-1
ASSLDRGQGEQF
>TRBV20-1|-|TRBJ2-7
SANRNYEQY
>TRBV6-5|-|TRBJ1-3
ASSPPGAGNTIY
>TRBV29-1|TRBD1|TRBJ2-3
SVGGQGALGTDTQY
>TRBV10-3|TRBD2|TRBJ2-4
AISESRGGIWY
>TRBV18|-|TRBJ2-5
ASSSDGQETQY
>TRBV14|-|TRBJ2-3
ASSTRPGTDTQY
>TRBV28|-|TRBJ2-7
ASSASSRDNPYEQY
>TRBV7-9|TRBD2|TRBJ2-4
ASTRGTSGAKNIQY
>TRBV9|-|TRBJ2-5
ASSVGQHQETQY
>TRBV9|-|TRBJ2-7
ASSVGQTYEQY
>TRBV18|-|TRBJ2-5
ASSPRWAGGGETQY
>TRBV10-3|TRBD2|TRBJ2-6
AISETLAGALSSGANVLT
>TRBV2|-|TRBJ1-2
ASTLSRDYGYT
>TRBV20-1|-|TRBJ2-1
SARDPVAGSSYNEQF
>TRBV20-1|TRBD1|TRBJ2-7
SAGGGTGKNEQY
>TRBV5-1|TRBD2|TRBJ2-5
ASRASGSQQETQY
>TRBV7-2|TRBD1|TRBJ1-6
ASQGAYNSPLH
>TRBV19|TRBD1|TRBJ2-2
ASSTTGPGELF
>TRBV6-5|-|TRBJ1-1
ASSYGGGEAF
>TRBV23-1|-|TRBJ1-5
ASSQCPPDRNQPQH